These T cell receptor beta chains were read from a single sample in a study of CD8+ T cells in alopecia areata. Libraries were prepared by immunoSEQ multiplex PCR; TCRdb keeps only in-frame clonotypes and omits some of them. The repertoire holds about 150,000 clones, with about 51% as singletons. This specimen consisted of CD8+ T cells sorted from blood, obtained at week 0. The receptors derive from a human donor with alopecia areata. Each CDR3 is given with its conserved first and last residue. The D gene is left open where the match is weak. The size of a clone is reported for some rows only, either as once, few or many, or as a class for expanded clones.

j_call d_call clone_size v_call cdr3_aa cdr3_nt
TRBJ2-7 - - TRBV7-9 CASSLQGKNPYEQYF TGTGCCAGCAGCTTGCAGGGAAAAAATCCCTACGAGCAGTACTTC
TRBJ2-5 TRBD2 - TRBV2 CASSVLGGGYQETQYF TGTGCCAGCAGTGTTTTAGGCGGGGGGTATCAAGAGACCCAGTACTTC
TRBJ1-2 - - TRBV29-1 CSVRTGAGYTF TGCAGCGTCCGGACCGGGGCGGGCTACACCTTC
TRBJ1-2 TRBD1 few TRBV13 CASSRQGTYGYTF TGTGCCAGCAGCCGACAGGGAACCTATGGCTACACCTTC
TRBJ2-7 - - TRBV5-1 CASSWGVDSYEQYF TGCGCCAGCTCCTGGGGAGTGGACTCCTACGAGCAGTACTTC
TRBJ1-1 TRBD1 - TRBV29-1 CSVGGGAEAFF TGCAGCGTTGGAGGGGGCGCTGAAGCTTTCTTT
TRBJ2-1 - few TRBV12-5 CASGNENEQFF TGTGCTAGTGGTAATGAGAATGAGCAGTTCTTC
TRBJ2-2 - - TRBV11-2 CASSLVGELFF TGTGCCAGCAGCTTGGTCGGGGAGCTGTTTTTT
TRBJ2-3 - - TRBV6-5 CASSYGAPDTQYF TGTGCCAGCAGTTACGGTGCTCCAGATACGCAGTATTTT
TRBJ2-5 - - TRBV11-2 CASSSSRTALETQYF TGTGCCAGCAGCTCCTCCCGGACTGCTCTGGAGACCCAGTACTTC
TRBJ1-4 - - TRBV29-1 CSVKGMRNEKLFF TGCAGCGTAAAGGGGATGAGGAATGAAAAACTGTTTTTT
TRBJ2-7 TRBD1 - TRBV27 CASSSSAGQDTYEQYF TGTGCCAGCAGTTCCTCTGCGGGACAGGACACCTACGAGCAGTACTTC
TRBJ2-1 - few TRBV19 CASSNDGNEQFF TGTGCCAGTAGTAATGATGGCAATGAGCAGTTCTTC
TRBJ2-7 - - TRBV4-3 CASSEGTHVYEQYF TGCGCCAGCAGCGAAGGGACTCATGTCTACGAGCAGTACTTC
TRBJ1-1 - - TRBV10-2 CASSEAFF TGCGCCAGCAGTGAAGCTTTCTTT
TRBJ1-5 - - TRBV15 CATSSDRNSNQPQHF TGTGCCACCAGCAGTGACAGGAATAGCAATCAGCCCCAGCATTTT
TRBJ1-1 - - TRBV29-1 CSVLLEGYTEAFF TGCAGCGTTTTGCTTGAGGGTTACACTGAAGCTTTCTTT
TRBJ2-6 - - TRBV27 CASSLGGAGANVLTF TGTGCCAGCAGTTTAGGGGGGGCCGGGGCCAACGTCCTGACTTTC
TRBJ1-5 - - TRBV30 CAWGEPGRANQPQHF TGTGCCTGGGGAGAGCCCGGACGGGCTAATCAGCCCCAGCATTTT
TRBJ2-2 - - TRBV30 CAQPMGGELFF TGTGCCCAGCCTATGGGGGGGGAGCTGTTTTTT
TRBJ2-1 - - TRBV5-4 CASSLGHGEQFF TGTGCCAGCAGCTTGGGCCACGGTGAGCAGTTCTTC
TRBJ1-5 - - TRBV7-6 CASSLGDLNQPQHF TGTGCCAGCAGCCTAGGGGACCTCAATCAGCCCCAGCATTTT
TRBJ2-3 - few TRBV21-1 CASSKDARLPHSTDTQYF TGTGCCAGCAGCAAAGACGCTAGACTACCCCATAGCACAGATACGCAGTATTTT
TRBJ1-1 - - TRBV7-3 CASSSTGPGAEAFF TGTGCCAGCAGCTCGACCGGGCCGGGGGCTGAAGCTTTCTTT
TRBJ2-2 - - TRBV29-1 CSGWSSDTGELFF TGCAGCGGATGGTCCAGCGATACCGGGGAGCTGTTTTTT
TRBJ1-2 - once TRBV5-1 CASSPTRDTYVGYTF TGCGCCAGCAGCCCTACCCGGGACACCTATGTTGGCTACACCTTC
TRBJ1-1 TRBD1 - TRBV9 CASSLQGAFSENTEAFF TGTGCCAGCAGCCTACAGGGGGCCTTTTCGGAGAACACTGAAGCTTTCTTT
TRBJ1-1 TRBD1 - TRBV5-1 CASSDRGARFNTEAFF TGCGCCAGCAGCGACAGGGGCGCAAGATTCAACACTGAAGCTTTCTTT
TRBJ2-7 - few TRBV29-1 CSVTGQPKFGVVSYEQYF TGCAGCGTAACTGGACAGCCTAAATTCGGAGTTGTCTCCTACGAGCAGTACTTC
TRBJ2-2 - few TRBV5-6 CASSLLSGELFF TGTGCCAGCAGCCTCTTGTCCGGGGAGCTGTTTTTT
TRBJ2-1 TRBD1 few TRBV29-1 CSVSRDRGGNEQFF TGCAGCGTGTCCCGGGACAGGGGGGGCAATGAGCAGTTCTTC
TRBJ2-7 TRBD1 - TRBV19 CASSSRQGSFYEQYF TGTGCCAGTAGTTCACGACAGGGGAGTTTCTACGAGCAGTACTTC
TRBJ2-7 - - TRBV29-1 CSVEGLQSYEQYF TGCAGCGTTGAAGGTCTCCAGTCCTACGAGCAGTACTTC
TRBJ1-1 TRBD1 - TRBV4-3 CASSQDTDRELNTEAFF TGCGCCAGCAGCCAAGATACTGACAGGGAATTGAACACTGAAGCTTTCTTT
TRBJ2-4 TRBD1 few TRBV15 CATSSSQGASKNIQYF TGTGCCACCAGCAGTTCACAGGGGGCCTCCAAAAACATTCAGTACTTC
TRBJ1-2 TRBD1 - TRBV5-6 CASSLGGQSFVTF TGTGCCAGCAGCTTGGGGGGACAGTCCTTTGTCACCTTC
TRBJ2-4 - few TRBV6-1 CASSDRLAKNIQYF TGTGCCAGCAGTGACAGGCTAGCCAAAAACATTCAGTACTTC